Listed below are T cell receptor beta chains from one sample, sequenced in a study of T cells in Graves' hyperthyroidism and ophthalmopathy. TCRdb reanalysed the multiplex PCR reads using MiXCR and keeps one entry per CDR3 protein. Here the sample spans about 400,000 distinct CDR3 sequences, roughly 15% being singletons. Sequenced material: blood. The receptors originated from a woman in her fifties or sixties with Graves' ophthalmopathy. Each CDR3 is given with its conserved first and last residue. D genes are given only for firm matches. Clone size is not always given. Where it is, it says once, few, many or a class for expanded clones.

abundance,j_gene,d_gene,v_gene,CDR3aa,CDR3nt
many,TRBJ1-1,TRBD1,TRBV9,CASSVAHQGGTEAFF,TGTGCCAGCAGCGTAGCTCACCAGGGGGGCACTGAAGCTTTCTTT
many,TRBJ2-3,TRBD2,TRBV20-1,CSATGTSGTDTQYF,TGCAGTGCAACCGGGACTAGCGGCACAGATACGCAGTATTTT
.,TRBJ2-7,TRBD1,TRBV4-2,CASSQEGTGQETYEQYF,TGTGCCAGCAGCCAAGAGGGGACGGGACAGGAAACCTACGAGCAGTACTTC
many,TRBJ2-1,.,TRBV9,CASSAGGSSYNEQFF,TGTGCCAGCAGCGCGGGTGGGAGTTCCTACAATGAGCAGTTCTTC
few,TRBJ2-1,TRBD2,TRBV4-1,CASSQRRTSYNEQFF,TGCGCCAGCAGCCAAAGAAGGACTAGTTACAATGAGCAGTTCTTC
many,TRBJ2-7,.,TRBV12-3/TRBV12-4,CASSLVGPYEQYF,TGTGCCAGCAGTTTGGTGGGACCCTACGAGCAGTACTTC
.,TRBJ1-1,TRBD1,TRBV20-1,CSACPTGRGTEAFF,TGCAGTGCTTGTCCGACAGGGCGCGGCACTGAAGCTTTCTTT
once,TRBJ2-6,.,TRBV11-2,CASSQTLEGPGANVLTF,TGTGCCAGCAGCCAGACCCTCGAGGGTCCCGGGGCCAACGTCCTGACTTTC
.,TRBJ2-1,.,TRBV30,CAWSRYNEQFF,TGTGCCTGGAGTAGATACAATGAGCAGTTCTTC
many,TRBJ1-2,.,TRBV19,CASSIRGNYGYTF,TGTGCCAGTAGTATCAGGGGTAACTATGGCTACACCTTC
many,TRBJ1-6,TRBD1,TRBV12-3/TRBV12-4,CASTLGDRVNSPLHF,TGTGCCAGCACCCTCGGGGACAGGGTAAATTCACCCCTCCACTTT
.,TRBJ2-1,.,TRBV19,CASSIIAEAHNEQFF,TGTGCCAGTAGTATTATCGCAGAAGCCCACAATGAGCAGTTCTTC
few,TRBJ1-5,.,TRBV20-1,CSASDGVLGDQPQHF,TGCAGTGCTAGTGACGGGGTCCTAGGCGATCAGCCCCAGCATTTT
many,TRBJ1-5,.,TRBV3-1,CASSPRSTQPQHF,TGTGCCAGCAGCCCTCGATCTACTCAGCCCCAGCATTTT
.,TRBJ2-7,TRBD1,TRBV29-1,CSVTRTGGHEQYF,TGCAGCGTGACCCGGACAGGGGGCCACGAGCAGTACTTC
.,TRBJ2-1,.,TRBV18,CASSRGGSTGDEQFF,TGTGCCAGCTCACGAGGCGGTTCCACGGGGGATGAGCAGTTCTTC
many,TRBJ2-7,.,TRBV2,CASRNRPITYEQYF,TGTGCCAGCAGGAACAGGCCGATCACCTACGAGCAGTACTTC
few,TRBJ2-2,.,TRBV24-1,CATSDADGNTNTGELFF,TGTGCCACCAGTGATGCGGACGGGAATACGAACACCGGGGAGCTGTTTTTT
few,TRBJ1-4,.,TRBV20-1,CSAPSEAGEKLFF,TGCAGTGCTCCGAGCGAGGCAGGGGAAAAACTGTTTTTT
.,TRBJ2-7,.,TRBV7-3,CASSSGWGEQYF,TGTGCCAGCAGCTCCGGGTGGGGGGAGCAGTACTTC
.,TRBJ1-4,TRBD1,TRBV28,CASSRQGAFLNEELFF,TGTGCCAGCAGTAGACAGGGGGCGTTCCTTAATGAAGAACTGTTTTTT
many,TRBJ2-1,TRBD2,TRBV11-2,CASSLGLARNEQFF,TGTGCCAGCAGCCTGGGACTAGCGCGAAATGAGCAGTTCTTC
many,TRBJ2-1,TRBD2,TRBV15,CATSRETSAYNEQFF,TGTGCCACCAGCCGAGAAACTAGCGCATACAATGAGCAGTTCTTC
many,TRBJ2-3,.,TRBV20-1,CSAHTGFGADTQYF,TGCAGTGCTCACACGGGGTTCGGTGCAGATACGCAGTATTTT
many,TRBJ2-1,.,TRBV24-1,CATSPRSYNEQFF,TGTGCCACCTCGCCAAGGTCCTACAATGAGCAGTTCTTC
many,TRBJ2-7,.,TRBV12-3/TRBV12-4,CASQTGTIYEQYF,TGTGCCAGCCAGACTGGGACCATTTACGAGCAGTACTTC
many,TRBJ2-3,.,TRBV9,CASSVGVTDTQYF,TGTGCCAGCAGCGTGGGGGTCACAGATACGCAGTATTTT
many,TRBJ2-3,TRBD2,TRBV20-1,CSARDSSGTSGNIDTQYF,TGCAGTGCTAGAGATTCGAGCGGGACTAGCGGGAACATAGATACGCAGTATTTT
many,TRBJ2-1,.,TRBV7-9,CASSLQIGGNEQFF,TGTGCCAGCAGCTTACAAATAGGGGGGAATGAGCAGTTCTTC
many,TRBJ1-1,.,TRBV28,CASSMNLQGVNTEAFF,TGTGCCAGCAGTATGAACTTACAGGGAGTAAACACTGAAGCTTTCTTT
.,TRBJ1-1,.,TRBV4-2,CASSRREAGTEAFF,TGTGCCAGCAGCCGTCGGGAGGCCGGCACTGAAGCTTTCTTT
few,TRBJ2-4,.,TRBV3-1,CASSQEGPSLAKNIQYF,TGTGCCAGCAGCCAAGAGGGTCCGAGCCTAGCCAAAAACATTCAGTACTTC
.,TRBJ2-1,TRBD1,TRBV24-1,CATSDLGTGVGNEQFF,TGTGCCACCAGTGATTTGGGGACAGGGGTAGGCAATGAGCAGTTCTTC
few,TRBJ2-7,.,TRBV11-3,CASSLDTESSYEQYF,TGTGCCAGCAGCTTAGATACAGAGTCATCCTACGAGCAGTACTTC
.,TRBJ2-3,TRBD2,TRBV11-2,CASSLFQAGGTDTQYF,TGTGCCAGCAGCTTATTCCAAGCGGGAGGCACAGATACGCAGTATTTT
few,TRBJ1-2,.,TRBV28,CASSETGQYGYTF,TGTGCCAGCAGTGAAACCGGACAGTATGGCTACACCTTC
many,TRBJ2-2,TRBD2,TRBV20-1,CSARRLAGVTGELFF,TGCAGTGCTCGGCGGCTAGCGGGTGTCACCGGGGAGCTGTTTTTT
few,TRBJ2-6,.,TRBV6-1,CASSRETSGANVLTF,TGTGCCAGCAGCCGCGAGACCTCTGGGGCCAACGTCCTGACTTTC
many,TRBJ2-3,TRBD1,TRBV4-2,CASSQDDRVTDTQYF,TGTGCCAGCAGCCAAGACGACAGGGTCACAGATACGCAGTATTTT
.,TRBJ1-5,.,TRBV5-5,CASSLYGDSNQPQHF,TGTGCCAGCAGCCTGTACGGGGATAGCAATCAGCCCCAGCATTTT
.,TRBJ2-5,TRBD1,TRBV9,CASSKDRVETQYF,TGTGCCAGCAGCAAGGACAGGGTCGAGACCCAGTACTTC
many,TRBJ2-7,.,TRBV28,CASSSSGGYEQYF,.
many,TRBJ1-4,.,TRBV29-1,CSVDVGQGEKLFF,TGCAGCGTTGATGTGGGGCAGGGTGAAAAACTGTTTTTT
once,TRBJ2-3,.,TRBV29-1,CSAGTSRDTQYF,TGCAGCGCCGGGACTTCCCGGGATACGCAGTATTTT
few,TRBJ2-5,.,TRBV12-5,CASGLAQQGGETQYF,TGTGCTAGTGGTTTGGCGCAACAGGGAGGAGAGACCCAGTACTTC
many,TRBJ1-2,.,TRBV7-9,CASSLEAQNYGYTF,TGTGCCAGCAGCTTAGAAGCGCAGAACTATGGCTACACCTTC
many,TRBJ2-3,.,TRBV30,CAWSLQRGYTGDTQYF,TGTGCCTGGAGTTTACAACGGGGGTATACAGGAGATACGCAGTATTTT
.,TRBJ2-1,.,TRBV28,CASSSWTTRGNEQFF,TGTGCCAGCAGTTCCTGGACAACCCGCGGGAATGAGCAGTTCTTC
many,TRBJ2-5,TRBD2,TRBV6-2/TRBV6-3,CASSSRGREEETQYF,TGTGCCAGCAGCTCCCGGGGGCGGGAGGAAGAGACCCAGTACTTC
.,TRBJ2-1,.,TRBV6-5,CASINNRGDNGQFF,TGTGCCAGCATTAATAATCGGGGGGACAATGGGCAGTTCTTC
once,TRBJ2-5,TRBD1,TRBV18,CASSRDDRGRETQYF,TGTGCCAGCTCCCGAGACGACAGGGGGAGAGAGACCCAGTACTTC
.,TRBJ2-1,TRBD1,TRBV12-3/TRBV12-4,CASSLEFASRQGYNEQFF,TGTGCCAGCAGTTTAGAATTTGCTTCGAGACAGGGTTATAATGAGCAGTTCTTC
many,TRBJ1-3,.,TRBV28,CASSGYGGAGNTIYF,TGTGCCAGCAGTGGCTACGGCGGCGCTGGAAACACCATATATTTT
.,TRBJ2-3,TRBD2,TRBV5-1,CASSLGGLSTDTQYF,TGCGCCAGCAGCTTGGGGGGACTATCCACAGATACGCAGTATTTT
few,TRBJ2-4,.,TRBV27,CASSFQSENIQYF,TGTGCCAGCAGTTTTCAAAGCGAAAACATTCAGTACTTC
few,TRBJ2-2,.,TRBV29-1,CTGATANTGELFF,TGCACCGGTGCGACCGCGAACACCGGGGAGCTGTTTTTT
.,TRBJ2-1,TRBD2,TRBV5-1,CASSLVVGGVNEQFF,TGCGCCAGCAGCTTGGTTGTGGGAGGGGTCAATGAGCAGTTCTTC